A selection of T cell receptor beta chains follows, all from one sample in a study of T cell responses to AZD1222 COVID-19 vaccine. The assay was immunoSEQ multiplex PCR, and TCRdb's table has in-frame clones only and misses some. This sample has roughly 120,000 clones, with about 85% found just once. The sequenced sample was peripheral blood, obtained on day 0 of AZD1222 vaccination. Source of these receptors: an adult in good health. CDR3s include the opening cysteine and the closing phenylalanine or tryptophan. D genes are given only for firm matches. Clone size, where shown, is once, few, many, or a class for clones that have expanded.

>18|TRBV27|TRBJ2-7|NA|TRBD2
CASSLRAGGPEGANEQYF
TGTGCCAGCAGTTTACGAGCGGGGGGCCCCGAGGGAGCCAACGAGCAGTACTTC
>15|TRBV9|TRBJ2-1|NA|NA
CASSITGNTYNEQFF
TGTGCCAGCAGCATCACGGGGAATACCTACAATGAGCAGTTCTTC
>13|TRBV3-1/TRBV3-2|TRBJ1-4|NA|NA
CASSQGANRRLLF
TGTGCCAGCAGCCAAGGGGCTAATCGGAGGCTACTTTTT
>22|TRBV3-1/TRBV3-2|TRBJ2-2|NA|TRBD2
CASSQDLGECRLAGGHTGELFF
TGTGCCAGCAGCCAAGATCTCGGTGAGTGTAGACTAGCGGGGGGGCACACCGGGGAGCTGTTTTTT
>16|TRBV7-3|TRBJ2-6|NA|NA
CASSPTRASGANVLTF
TGTGCCAGCAGCCCGACTCGGGCTTCTGGGGCCAACGTCCTGACTTTC
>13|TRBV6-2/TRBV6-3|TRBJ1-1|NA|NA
CASSYYQDSGAFF
TGTGCCAGCAGTTACTATCAAGACAGTGGGGCTTTCTTT
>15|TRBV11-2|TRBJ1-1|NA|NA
CASSLVLGGNTEAFF
TGTGCCAGCAGCTTAGTCTTGGGGGGGAACACTGAAGCTTTCTTT
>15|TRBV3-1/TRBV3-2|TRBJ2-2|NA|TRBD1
CASSQGGQGSGELFF
TGTGCCAGCAGCCAAGGGGGACAGGGGTCCGGGGAGCTGTTTTTT
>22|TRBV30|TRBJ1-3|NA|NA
CASGRGVPRQSQSVVSGNTIYF
TGTGCTTCAGGTCGTGGGGTACCAAGACAGTCTCAAAGCGTTGTCTCTGGAAACACCATATATTTT
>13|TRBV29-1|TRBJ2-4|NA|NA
CSVEGPGGNIQYF
TGCAGCGTTGAAGGCCCCGGGGGAAACATTCAGTACTTC
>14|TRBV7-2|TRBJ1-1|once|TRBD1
CASSFRQGNTEAFF
TGTGCCAGCAGCTTTCGACAGGGTAACACTGAAGCTTTCTTT
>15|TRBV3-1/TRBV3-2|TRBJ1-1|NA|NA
CASSQEYAGNTEAFF
TGTGCCAGCAGCCAAGAGTATGCAGGGAACACTGAAGCTTTCTTT
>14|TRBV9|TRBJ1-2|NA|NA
CASSVSLALWGYTF
TGTGCCAGCAGCGTCAGCCTGGCTCTTTGGGGCTACACCTTC
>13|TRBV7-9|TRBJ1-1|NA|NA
CASSLGQFAEAFF
TGTGCCAGCAGCTTAGGTCAGTTCGCTGAAGCTTTCTTT
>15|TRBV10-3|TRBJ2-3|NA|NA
CAISDEGWSTDTQYF
TGTGCCATCAGTGATGAAGGATGGAGCACAGATACGCAGTATTTT
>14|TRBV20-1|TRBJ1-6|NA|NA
CSASASNYNSPLHF
TGCAGTGCTAGTGCTTCCAACTATAATTCACCCCTCCACTTT
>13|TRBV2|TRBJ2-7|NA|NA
CASIKDNSYEQYF
TGTGCCAGCATCAAGGACAACTCCTACGAGCAGTACTTC